This T cell receptor beta chain was observed in a study of human T cells and chemical hapten exposure. Findings and limits, study-wide: Expanded TCRs showed more large CDR3 clusters than pre-sensitization or healthy control sets. Counts of TCRs above 1 in 1000 frequency stayed unchanged with DPC sensitization.

Trimming shortened V by 5 bases and J by 6 bases, and 10 bases separated the two germline ends. The CDR3 totals 12 residues. The germline V gene has CDR1 MNHEY and CDR2 SVGAGI. TCRdb itself ran the RACE reads through MiXCR, one entry per CDR3 protein. This sample has just over 350,000 distinct CDR3 sequences, with under 6.5% found just once. Time point noted: patch test 2, 6 weeks after DPC sensitization. Treatment denoted: therapeutic diphenylcyclopropenone sensitization with weekly scalp DPC. Comments on this clonotype: The antigen is undetermined.

The gene calls are TRBV6-5 and TRBJ1-2; D not certain. The receptor was isolated from a woman between 18 and 30 years old with alopecia areata. Some clones in this sample may be carry-over from other donors' samples. The specimen was whole blood, collected in connection with sensitization to the hapten diphenylcyclopropenone (DPC). This chain's CDR3 is CASSHGVHGYTF. CDR3 coding DNA: TGTGCCAGCAGTCACGGGGTTCATGGCTACACCTTC.